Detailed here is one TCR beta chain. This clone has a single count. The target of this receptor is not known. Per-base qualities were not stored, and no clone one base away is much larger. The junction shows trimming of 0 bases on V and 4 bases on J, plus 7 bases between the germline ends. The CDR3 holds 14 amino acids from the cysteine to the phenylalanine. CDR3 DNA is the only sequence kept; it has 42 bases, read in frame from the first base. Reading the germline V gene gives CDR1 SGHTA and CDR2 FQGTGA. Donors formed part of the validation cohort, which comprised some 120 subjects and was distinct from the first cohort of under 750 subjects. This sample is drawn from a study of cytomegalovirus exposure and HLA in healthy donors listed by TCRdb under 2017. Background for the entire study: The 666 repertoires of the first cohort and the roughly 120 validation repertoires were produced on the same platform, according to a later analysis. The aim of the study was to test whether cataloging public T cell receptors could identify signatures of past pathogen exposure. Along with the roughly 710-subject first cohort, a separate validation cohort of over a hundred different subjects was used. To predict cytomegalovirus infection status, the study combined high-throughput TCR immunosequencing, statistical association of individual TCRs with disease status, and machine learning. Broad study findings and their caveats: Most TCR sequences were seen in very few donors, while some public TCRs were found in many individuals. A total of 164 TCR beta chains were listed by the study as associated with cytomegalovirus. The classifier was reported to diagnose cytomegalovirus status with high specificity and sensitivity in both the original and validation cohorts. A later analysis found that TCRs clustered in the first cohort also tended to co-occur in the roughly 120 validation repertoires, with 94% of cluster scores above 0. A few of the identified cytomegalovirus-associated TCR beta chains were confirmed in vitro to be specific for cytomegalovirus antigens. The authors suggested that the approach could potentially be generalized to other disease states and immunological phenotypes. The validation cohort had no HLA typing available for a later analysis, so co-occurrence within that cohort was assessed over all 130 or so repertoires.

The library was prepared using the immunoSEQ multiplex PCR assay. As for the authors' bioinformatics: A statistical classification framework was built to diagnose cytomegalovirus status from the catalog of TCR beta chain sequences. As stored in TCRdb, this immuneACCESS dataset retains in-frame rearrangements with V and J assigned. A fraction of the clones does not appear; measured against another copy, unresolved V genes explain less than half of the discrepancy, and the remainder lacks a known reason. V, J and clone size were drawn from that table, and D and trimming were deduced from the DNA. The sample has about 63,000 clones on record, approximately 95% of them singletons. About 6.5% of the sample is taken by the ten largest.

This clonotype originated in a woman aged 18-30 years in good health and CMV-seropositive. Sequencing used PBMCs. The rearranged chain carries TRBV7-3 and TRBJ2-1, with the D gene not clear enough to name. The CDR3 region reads CASSLTGGYNEQFF. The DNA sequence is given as TGTGCCAGCAGCTTAACCGGCGGTTACAATGAGCAGTTCTTC.